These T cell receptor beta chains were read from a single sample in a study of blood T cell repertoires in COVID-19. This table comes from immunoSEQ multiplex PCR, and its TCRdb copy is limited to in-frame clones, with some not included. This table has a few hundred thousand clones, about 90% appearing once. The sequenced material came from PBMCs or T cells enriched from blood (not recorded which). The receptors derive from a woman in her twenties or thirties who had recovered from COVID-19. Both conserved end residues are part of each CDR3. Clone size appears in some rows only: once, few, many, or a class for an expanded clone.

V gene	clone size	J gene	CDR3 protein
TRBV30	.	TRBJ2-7	CAWTTGTASYEQYF
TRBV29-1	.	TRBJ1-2	CSVEYTNYGYTF
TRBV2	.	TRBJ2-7	CASSVDRGAYEQYF
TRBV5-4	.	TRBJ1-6	CASSLTGSSSPLHF
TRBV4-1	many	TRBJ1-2	CASSQTGGDGYTF
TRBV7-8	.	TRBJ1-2	CASSSGTGGAQGYGYTF
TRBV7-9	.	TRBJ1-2	CASSFRTDLSGYTF
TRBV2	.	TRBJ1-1	CASSEAGGATEAFF
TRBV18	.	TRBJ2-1	CASSPSSQVTQFF
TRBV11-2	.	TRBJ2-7	CASSGESREQYF
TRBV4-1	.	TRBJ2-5	CASSQGSGHPGGETQYF
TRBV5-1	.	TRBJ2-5	CASSSRLAGPRETQYF
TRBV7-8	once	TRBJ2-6	CASSLRRLGGANVLTF
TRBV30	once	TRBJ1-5	CAWSVLGYNSNQPQHF
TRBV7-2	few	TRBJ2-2	CASSLIQSNTGELFF
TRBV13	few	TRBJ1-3	CASSPSERSGNTIYF
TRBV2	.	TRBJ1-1	CASSEARGRTEAFF
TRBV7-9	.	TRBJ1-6	CASSRVRSPLHF
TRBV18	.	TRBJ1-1	CASSPTGLNTEAFF
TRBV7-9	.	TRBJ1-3	CASSHDEDGFGNTIYF
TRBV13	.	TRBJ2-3	CASSLSVLTSTDTQYF
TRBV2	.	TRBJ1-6	CASSDLATYNSPLHF
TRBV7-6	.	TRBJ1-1	CASSPGQGNTEAFF
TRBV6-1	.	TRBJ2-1	CASSEPGSDNEQFF
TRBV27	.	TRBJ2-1	CASSLGGRGILVNEQFF
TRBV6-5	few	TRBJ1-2	CATYGTGVYGYTF
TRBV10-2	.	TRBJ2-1	CASSELDRGYNEQFF
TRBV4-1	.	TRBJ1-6	CASSQDLGQGAYNSPLHF
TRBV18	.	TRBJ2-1	CASSPERGANNEQFF
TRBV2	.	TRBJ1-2	CASSEIGADRGTGYTF
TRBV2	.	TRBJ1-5	CARGGGTGNQPQHF
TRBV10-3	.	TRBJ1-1	CATRTGETEAFF
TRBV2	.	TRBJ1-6	CASTLDRGNSPLHF
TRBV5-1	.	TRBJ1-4	CASSLKGTGAEKLFF
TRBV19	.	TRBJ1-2	CASSLGTAITF
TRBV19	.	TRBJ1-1	CASSMVRDTEAFF
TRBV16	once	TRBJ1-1	CASSPWGGGTEAFF
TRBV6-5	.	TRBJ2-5	CASSYYGGGQETQYF
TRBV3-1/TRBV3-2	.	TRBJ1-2	CASSARDRDYQGYTF
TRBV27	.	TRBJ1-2	CASSVTASGYGYTF
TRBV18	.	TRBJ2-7	CASSRIGAALSSYEQYF
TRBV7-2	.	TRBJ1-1	CASSPGQGWTEAFF
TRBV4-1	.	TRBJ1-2	CASAWTPGQGFYGYTF
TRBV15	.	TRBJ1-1	CATSRHMEAFF
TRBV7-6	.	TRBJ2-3	CASSLGAGGGTDTQYF
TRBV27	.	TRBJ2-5	CASGGEGKTQYF
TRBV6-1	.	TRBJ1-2	CASSAPPGQSNYGYTF
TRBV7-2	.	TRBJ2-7	CASSYAWGQGFEQYF
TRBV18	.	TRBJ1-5	CASSPTRTGRGGNQPQHF
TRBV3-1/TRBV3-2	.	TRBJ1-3	CASSLHQGSLGNTIYF
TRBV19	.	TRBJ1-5	CASSITSQGYQPQHF
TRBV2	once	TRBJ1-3	CASSEQGGGNTIYF
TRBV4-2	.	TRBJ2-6	CASSQGGSGANVLTF
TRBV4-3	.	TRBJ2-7	CASSQGLSTYEQYF
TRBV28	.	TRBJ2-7	CASSSSRTGGYEQYF
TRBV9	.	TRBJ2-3	CASSVAQGISTDTQYF
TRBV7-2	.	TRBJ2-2	CASSLDPAQRGELFF